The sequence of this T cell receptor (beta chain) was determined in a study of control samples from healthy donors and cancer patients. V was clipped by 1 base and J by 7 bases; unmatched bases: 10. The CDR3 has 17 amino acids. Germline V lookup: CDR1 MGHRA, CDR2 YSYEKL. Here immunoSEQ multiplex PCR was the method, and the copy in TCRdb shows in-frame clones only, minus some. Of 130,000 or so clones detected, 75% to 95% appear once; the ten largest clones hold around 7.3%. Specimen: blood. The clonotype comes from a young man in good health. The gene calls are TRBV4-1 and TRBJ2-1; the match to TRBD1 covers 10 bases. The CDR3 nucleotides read TGCGCCAGCAGCCAAGTCATTGGGACAGGGGCCGTGAATGAGCAGTTCTTC. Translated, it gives CASSQVIGTGAVNEQFF.